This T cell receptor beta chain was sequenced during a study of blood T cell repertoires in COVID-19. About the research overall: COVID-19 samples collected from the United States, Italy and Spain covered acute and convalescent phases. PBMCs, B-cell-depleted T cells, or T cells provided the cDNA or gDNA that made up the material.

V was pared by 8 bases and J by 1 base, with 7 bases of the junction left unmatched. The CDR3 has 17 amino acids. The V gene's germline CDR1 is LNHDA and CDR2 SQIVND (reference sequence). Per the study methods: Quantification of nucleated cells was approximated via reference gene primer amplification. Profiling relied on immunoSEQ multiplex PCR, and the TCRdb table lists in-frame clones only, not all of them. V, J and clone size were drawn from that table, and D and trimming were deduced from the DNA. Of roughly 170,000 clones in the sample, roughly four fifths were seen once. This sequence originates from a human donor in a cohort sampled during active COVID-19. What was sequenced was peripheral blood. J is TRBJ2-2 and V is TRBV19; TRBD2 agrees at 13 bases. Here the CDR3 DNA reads TGTGCCAGTGCTCGACTAGCGGGGGGCCTGAACACCGGGGAGCTGTTTTTT. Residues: CASARLAGGLNTGELFF.